These 26 T cell receptor beta chains originate from one sample sequenced in a study of spatial heterogeneity in lung cancer. The time point denotes: sample taken at primary tumor resection. TCRdb re-called the 5' RACE reads through MiXCR, storing one row per CDR3 protein. The repertoire holds 40,000 or so distinct CDR3 sequences, about 5% seen once, with more than 20% in the top ten. Sequenced here: PBMCs, sampled at surgery. The receptors come from a female donor with early-stage non-small cell lung cancer.

This clonotype occurred a few times. The J gene is TRBJ2-3, the V gene TRBV7-6; D perhaps matches TRBD1 (7 bases). From germline, CDR1 is SGHVS and CDR2 FNYEAQ. The CDR3 extends over 17 amino acids. V gave up 5 bases and J gave up 0 bases, with 18 bases separating them. This chain's CDR3 is CASSPRGRRGSTDTQYF. For the CDR3, the DNA is TGTGCCAGCAGCCCCAGGGGGAGGAGGGGAAGCACAGATACGCAGTATTTT.

This clonotype occurred many times. The chain uses TRBV5-1 and TRBJ2-2; tentatively, D is TRBD1 (6 bases). Trimming pared 4 bases from V and 7 bases from J, leaving 20 bases between. Germline CDR1 SGHRS, CDR2 YFSETQ. This CDR3 has 16 residues. The CDR3 DNA follows: TGCGCCAGCAGCCTCCGGGACACGGGCAGGGGCGGGGAGCTGTTTTTT. Encoded protein: CASSLRDTGRGGELFF.

In this sample, this clonotype turned up a few times. The DNA of the CDR3 is TGTGCCAGCAGCGCTCGGGACGGCCGTAATGAAAAACTGTTTTTT. Translated: CASSARDGRNEKLFF. This rearrangement joins TRBV7-8 to TRBJ1-4; maybe TRBD1 (5 bases). Germline V gene lookup returns CDR1 SGHVS and CDR2 FQNEAQ. V shed 5 bases and J shed 4 bases, with 14 bases lying between them. This CDR3 is built from 15 residues. Based on the CDR3 plus reference TRBV7-8 and TRBJ1-4, the full variable domain is GAGVSQSPRYKVAKRGQDVALRCDPISGHVSLFWYQQALGQGPEFLTYFQNEAQLDKSGLPSDRFFAERPEGSVSTLKIQRTQQEDSAVYLCASSARDGRNEKLFFGSGTQLSVL.

This clonotype was seen ten or more times. The chain joins TRBV4-1 to TRBJ2-3; D is unresolved. Trimming took 8 bases from V and 0 from J, leaving 12 bases between them. Germline CDR1 and CDR2: MGHRA and YSYEKL. The CDR3 totals 14 residues. The CDR3 DNA reads as TGCGCCAGCGGGCCACGTGGAAGCACAGATACGCAGTATTTT. Protein: CASGPRGSTDTQYF.

This clonotype was seen ten or more times. V and J are TRBV4-2 and TRBJ2-3, with D possibly being TRBD1 or TRBD2 (5 bases each). Germline values: CDR1 LGHNA, CDR2 YNFKEQ. The CDR3 covers 13 residues. Trimming left V 4 bases short and J 8 bases short, with 13 bases between. CDR3 loop: CASSLRGTSTQYF. Written as DNA, the CDR3 is TGTGCCAGCAGCCTCCGGGGCACGAGTACGCAGTATTTT.

This clonotype was seen repeatedly, ten times or more. The chain has TRBV7-9 and TRBJ2-7, with 7 bases lining up with TRBD1. Trimming cost V 4 bases and J 2 bases; bases outside gene matches: 8. The CDR3 has 15 residues. The germline V gene has CDR1 SEHNR and CDR2 FQNEAQ (reference sequence). This CDR3 is CASSYLGTVPYEQYF. CDR3 DNA sequence: TGTGCCAGCAGCTACCTAGGGACAGTCCCCTACGAGCAGTACTTC.

This clonotype was detected ten times or more. The V and J genes are TRBV29-1 and TRBJ1-5, with D possibly TRBD1 on 6 matching bases. V shed 4 bases and J shed 5 bases, with 9 bases lying between them. CDR1 and CDR2 from the germline V gene are SQVTM and ANQGSEA. The CDR3 loop spans 12 amino acids. In nucleotides, the CDR3 is TGCAGCGTTGGGGGGGCCGATCAGCCCCAGCATTTT. This encodes CSVGGADQPQHF.

This clonotype was seen a few times. This sequence joins TRBV7-3 and TRBJ2-2; D is unresolved. V was trimmed by 4 bases and J by 3 bases, leaving 3 bases between them. The CDR3 has 12 residues. Germline CDR1 is SGHTA and CDR2 is FQGTGA. Here the CDR3 reads CASSSYTGELFF. As DNA, the CDR3 is TGTGCCAGCAGCTCCTACACCGGGGAGCTGTTTTTT. The whole variable domain, remainder taken from reference TRBV7-3 and TRBJ2-2, is GAGVSQTPSNKVTEKGKYVELRCDPISGHTALYWYRQSLGQGPEFLIYFQGTGAADDSGLPNDRFFAVRPEGSVSTLKIQRTERGDSAVYLCASSSYTGELFFGEGSRLTVL.

The sample holds a few counts of this clonotype. This CDR3 reads CACLASPGGGNTIYF. CDR3 bases: TGTGCCTGTCTGGCCTCGCCGGGCGGTGGAAACACCATATATTTT. V and J are TRBV30 and TRBJ1-3; D gene ambiguous. Germline values: CDR1 GTSNPN, CDR2 SVGIG (reference sequence). V shed 6 bases and J shed 3 bases, with 18 bases lying between them. The CDR3 extends over 15 amino acids.

The chain links TRBV28 to TRBJ2-3; D perhaps matches TRBD2 (5 bases). Germline V CDR1 and CDR2: MDHEN, SYDVKM. V dropped 3 bases and J dropped 4 bases, with 11 bases sitting between them. The CDR3 is 14 amino acids. The CDR3 DNA reads TGTGCCAGCAGTTTCGTGTCCGGGGCAGATACGCAGTATTTT. This sequence encodes CASSFVSGADTQYF.

At least ten counts were recorded for this clonotype. The CDR3 spells CASTEDTEAFF. CDR3 coding DNA: TGTGCCAGCACAGAGGACACTGAAGCTTTCTTT. This sequence joins TRBV6-2 or TRBV6-3 and TRBJ1-1; D is unresolved. Germline CDR1 MNHEY, CDR2 SVGEGT. Trimming removed 7 bases from V and 3 bases from J, with 6 bases in between. CDR3 length: 11 amino acids.

This clonotype was picked up a small number of times. The chain couples TRBV25-1 to TRBJ2-7, with D maybe TRBD2 (6 bases). CDR3 size: 14 residues. Germline V lookup: CDR1 MGHDK, CDR2 SYGVNS. Trimming stripped 2 bases from V and 1 base from J, with 9 bases between. Here the CDR3 reads CASSEPGESYEQYF. The DNA of the CDR3 is TGTGCCAGCAGTGAACCGGGGGAGTCCTACGAGCAGTACTTC.

The chain joins TRBV2 to TRBJ2-7; 8 nucleotides match TRBD1. V gave up 5 bases and J gave up 4 bases; unmatched junction bases: 13. The CDR3 loop spans 16 amino acids. In germline, CDR1 is SNHLY, CDR2 FYNNEI. The CDR3 sequence: CASSPTGAPRPYEQYF. Here the CDR3 DNA reads TGTGCCAGCAGTCCGACAGGGGCCCCTCGACCTTACGAGCAGTACTTC. Using reference TRBV2 and TRBJ2-7 for the parts outside the CDR3, the full variable domain is EPEVTQTPSHQVTQMGQEVILRCVPISNHLYFYWYRQILGQKVEFLVSFYNNEISEKSEIFDDQFSVERPDGSNFTLKIRSTKLEDSAMYFCASSPTGAPRPYEQYFGPGTRLTVT.

This clonotype was observed at least ten times. V is TRBV20-1 and J is TRBJ1-6, with D tentatively TRBD1 (6 bases). Trimming took off 3 bases at V and 8 bases at J, with 11 bases between the two ends. Germline CDR1 reads DFQATT; CDR2 reads SNEGSKA (reference sequence). The CDR3 runs to 13 residues. The CDR3 region has the DNA TGCAGTGCTAGCGGGACATTGTATTCACCCCTCCACTTT. It encodes CSASGTLYSPLHF.

This clonotype was picked up many times. V gene TRBV6-2 or TRBV6-3 combines with J gene TRBJ1-6; 7 positions match TRBD1. Per the germline V gene, CDR1 is MNHEY and CDR2 is SVGEGT. V gave up 9 bases and J gave up 6 bases; unmatched junction bases: 8. The CDR3 loop spans 14 amino acids. The DNA of the CDR3 is TGTGCCAGTCGGTCGGGACAGCCTAATTCACCCCTCCACTTT. This codes for CASRSGQPNSPLHF.

This clonotype was detected many times. The chain uses TRBV24-1 and TRBJ1-2; 8 bases are a match to TRBD1. The germline V gene has CDR1 KGHDR and CDR2 SFDVKD. V was clipped by 3 bases and J by 3 bases; unmatched bases: 2. This CDR3 is built from 14 residues. CDR3 sequence reads: CATSDTDRDYGYTF. The CDR3 DNA reads TGTGCCACCAGTGATACGGACAGGGACTATGGCTACACCTTC.

This clonotype was found many times. The rearrangement links TRBV6-5 to TRBJ2-7, with TRBD1 identical over 8 bases. The CDR3 covers 14 residues. Germline-derived CDR1 and CDR2 are MNHEY and SVGAGI. Trimming at V came to 6 bases and at J to 2 bases, leaving 6 bases not matched to a gene. The CDR3 region has the DNA TGTGCCAGCAGCAACCCGGGACAGGCCTACGAGCAGTACTTC. Residues: CASSNPGQAYEQYF.

This clonotype came up many times. The chain is built from TRBV29-1 and TRBJ2-1; D possibly corresponds to TRBD2 (6 bases). The CDR3 consists of 14 residues. Germline loops: CDR1 SQVTM, CDR2 ANQGSEA. V was shortened by 6 bases and J by 7 bases, with 19 bases between the two germline ends. CDR3 in DNA: TGCAGCGTGACGCCTGGGGGGAATCAGAATGAGCAGTTCTTC. Encoded protein: CSVTPGGNQNEQFF.

There are many counts of this clonotype. The rearrangement links TRBV29-1 to TRBJ2-5; 7 positions match TRBD1. The CDR3 has 13 residues. J gave up 1 base and V 6 bases, and 5 bases lay outside the gene matches. From germline, CDR1 is SQVTM and CDR2 ANQGSEA. The DNA for the CDR3 is TGCAGCGTGGCCGGGACAGCCCAAGAGACCCAGTACTTC. The encoded protein is CSVAGTAQETQYF.

With regard to this clonotype: Its ends do not fully match the called genes, so a read error is possible. The rearrangement uses TRBV5-6 and TRBJ2-1; maybe TRBD1 (6 bases). In germline, CDR1 is SGHDT, CDR2 YYEEEE. This CDR3 is built from 13 residues. The CDR3 spells CASSLGGQGAGSF. The CDR3 DNA reads as TGTGCCAGCAGCTTGGGGGGGCAAGGAGCCGGGTCCTTC.

This clonotype was picked up many times. This sequence joins TRBV7-2 and TRBJ2-7; 11 bases are shared with TRBD2. The CDR3 totals 15 residues. The germline CDR1 and CDR2 sequences are SGHTA and FQGNSA. After removal of 4 bases from V and 1 base from J, the junction contained 3 bases not matched to a gene. In DNA form, the CDR3 reads TGTGCCAGCAGCTCACTAGCGGGGGCTTCCTACGAGCAGTACTTC. Translation gives CASSSLAGASYEQYF.

This clonotype was seen a handful of times. The genes are TRBV5-1 and TRBJ2-1; TRBD2 agrees at 13 bases. The CDR3 is 15 amino acids. V lost 4 bases, J lost 6 bases, and 4 bases stayed unmatched. The germline V gene encodes CDR1 SGHRS and CDR2 YFSETQ. CDR3 DNA sequence: TGCGCCAGCAGCGAACTAGCGGGGGGGCCCAATGAGCAGTTCTTC. It codes for CASSELAGGPNEQFF.

The chain links TRBV2 to TRBJ2-7; 12 nucleotides match TRBD2. V gave up 6 bases and J gave up 7 bases; unmatched junction bases: 7. The CDR3 is 14 amino acids. Germline CDR1 and CDR2: SNHLY and FYNNEI. The CDR3 sequence: CASRRLAGAGEQYF. The CDR3 DNA sequence: TGTGCCAGCAGGAGACTAGCGGGGGCCGGGGAGCAGTACTTC.

CDR3 coding DNA: TGTGCCTGGAGTGTCGGGGCCTACGAGCAGTACTTC. Protein: CAWSVGAYEQYF. This sequence joins TRBV30 and TRBJ2-7; perhaps TRBD2 as D (5 bases). Deletions cut 0 bases from V and 2 bases from J, with 5 bases between. The CDR3 loop spans 12 amino acids. Per the germline V gene, CDR1 is GTSNPN and CDR2 is SVGIG (reference sequence).

This clonotype was seen many times. The V and J genes are TRBV6-5 and TRBJ2-7; D possibly corresponds to TRBD2 (6 bases). V lost 0 bases and J lost 0, with 9 bases in between. Germline loops: CDR1 MNHEY, CDR2 SVGAGI. CDR3 length: 15 amino acids. CDR3 in amino acids: CASSYSASDSYEQYF. CDR3 nucleotides: TGTGCCAGCAGTTACTCGGCTAGCGACTCCTACGAGCAGTACTTC.

Comment on this clonotype: A much more abundant neighbour one base away suggests this may be a read error. No conserved phenylalanine or tryptophan is present at the end of the CDR3, so a read error is the likely explanation. The chain joins TRBV7-9 to TRBJ2-7; D is unclear. V lost 3 bases, J lost 3 bases, and 3 bases lay in between. Germline CDR1 SEHNR, CDR2 FQNEAQ (reference sequence). The CDR3 length is 11 residues. The CDR3 nucleotides are TGTGCCAGCAGCTTGAGCTACGAGCAGTACCTC. Its translation is CASSLSYEQYL.